The TCR beta chain described here comes from a study of blood T cells in healthy people across ages. The sample, approximately 11 milliliters of peripheral blood, was drawn from each donor. Study-wide results and limits: What prevented conclusive comparison of naive and antigen-experienced cells was that PBMCs were unsorted. Observed TCR beta diversity per million T cells went down as age went up. This fall followed a roughly linear course with age.

Regarding this clonotype: Its antigen remains unknown.

The ends were cut back, 6 bases at V and 5 bases at J, with 20 bases in the middle. In germline, CDR1 is MNHEY, CDR2 SVGAGI. The CDR3 has 16 amino acids. The second PCR ran about 6 to 11 cycles with a sample-barcoded 5' primer and J-beta primers. TCRdb used MiXCR to reprocess the 5' RACE reads, holding one entry per CDR3 protein. The table has 1.5 million to 1.9 million distinct CDR3 sequences, around 40% seen once; the top ten hold just over 4%. The receptor was derived from a woman between 18 and 29 years old in good health. The gene calls are TRBV6-5 and TRBJ2-1; possibly TRBD2 for D (6 bases). Sequenced material: blood. The CDR3, as DNA: TGTGCCAGCAGAGAGCTAGCGCCGCGGGGCAACAATGAGCAGTTCTTC. Translation: CASRELAPRGNNEQFF.